The 5 T cell receptor beta chains given below trace back to one sample, sequenced in a study of T-cell memory formation after mild COVID-19. TCRdb recomputed calls from the 5' RACE reads with MiXCR, one row per CDR3 protein. The top ten hold roughly 8.7% of the sample, which has about 430,000 distinct CDR3 sequences, 20% to 30% seen once. Material: PBMCs or a T cell subset sorted from them (not recorded which). These receptor sequences come from an adult woman who had mild COVID-19 (a few samples of this study predate the infection). Cell type and time point are not known.

The CDR3 DNA is TGTGCCAGCAGCGGGACAGTCGAAGCTTTCTTT. The encoded protein is CASSGTVEAFF. This chain connects TRBV12-3 or TRBV12-4 to TRBJ1-1; 7 bases agree with TRBD1. The length of the CDR3 is 11 residues. The trim removed 6 bases at V and 8 bases at J, leaving 3 bases unmatched.

The J gene is TRBJ1-2, the V gene TRBV29-1; D call uncertain. The length of the CDR3 is 13 residues. V was shortened by 7 bases and J by 0 bases, with 12 bases between the two germline ends. Germline CDR1 reads SQVTM; CDR2 reads ANQGSEA. The CDR3 loop reads CSAILAANYGYTF. CDR3 sequence (DNA): TGCAGCGCTATCCTCGCAGCTAACTATGGCTACACCTTC. The full variable domain, its missing parts supplied by reference TRBV29-1 and TRBJ1-2, is SAVISQKPSRDICQRGTSLTIQCQVDSQVTMMFWYRQQPGQSLTLIATANQGSEATYESGFVIDKFPISRPNLTFSTLTVSNMSPEDSSIYLCSAILAANYGYTFGSGTRLTVV.

This clonotype was observed once. V usage is TRBV4-1 and J usage is TRBJ2-5, with D possibly being TRBD2 (6 bases). CDR3 length equals 15 residues. Trimming stripped 1 base from V and 2 bases from J, with 11 bases between. Per germline, CDR1 MGHRA and CDR2 YSYEKL. The CDR3 region has the DNA TGCGCCAGCAGCCAAGTAGTCCGGGGGCAAGAGACCCAGTACTTC. It encodes CASSQVVRGQETQYF.

In its sample, this clonotype was seen a few times. The chain is built from TRBV6-5 and TRBJ2-5; 8 bases fit TRBD1. Germline V gene data show CDR1 as MNHEY and CDR2 as SVGAGI. Unmatched junction bases numbered 9, after V lost 6 bases and J lost 3 bases. This CDR3 is 15 amino acids long. The CDR3 sequence is CASSYDRGGEETQYF. The CDR3 DNA reads as TGTGCCAGCAGCTACGACAGGGGCGGGGAAGAGACCCAGTACTTC.

This clonotype occurred a few times. The rearrangement joins TRBV2 to TRBJ2-2; 7 nucleotides agree with TRBD1. The V segment lost 7 bases and the J segment 0 bases; nucleotides outside the gene matches: 8. Germline V gives CDR1 SNHLY, CDR2 FYNNEI. CDR3 length equals 16 residues. The CDR3 sequence is CASKRGTAANTGELFF. CDR3 DNA: TGTGCCAGCAAAAGAGGGACAGCCGCGAACACCGGGGAGCTGTTTTTT.